One T cell receptor beta chain is described in this entry. Its antigen is unknown. The entry originates in a study of shared clonotypes between healthy human individuals. Study overall: Participating donors consisted of a couple of women and a few men aged 18 to 49.

Sequencing used immunoSEQ multiplex PCR; TCRdb keeps in-frame clones, though not all of them. This table holds 2,100,000 or so clones, nearly 97% found once. Whole-study results and caveats: Among donors, the sharing of clonotypes was expected to be influenced by sequencing depth. Only blood was sampled; tissue repertoires likely differ.

The donor cohort consisted entirely of Caucasian adults residing in Nashville, Tennessee. Germline lookup yields CDR1 SGDLS and CDR2 YYNGEE. The CDR3 spans 14 residues. Trimming took 2 bases from V and 5 from J, leaving 12 bases between them. The clonotype was recovered from a man aged 18 to 29 in good health. The J gene is TRBJ2-3, the V gene TRBV9, with D possibly being TRBD1 (5 bases). Sequenced input: naive CD4+ T cells sorted from blood. Indicated subset: CD45RA+ positively selected. The CDR3: CASSVLSREDTQYF. The CDR3 DNA is TGTGCCAGCAGCGTGTTGAGCAGGGAAGATACGCAGTATTTT. The full variable domain, rest sourced from reference TRBV9 and TRBJ2-3, is DSGVTQTPKHLITATGQRVTLRCSPRSGDLSVYWYQQSLDQGLQFLIQYYNGEERAKGNILERFSAQQFPDLHSELNLSSLELGDSALYFCASSVLSREDTQYFGPGTRLTVL.